This T cell receptor beta chain appears in the sequencing data of a study of blood T cells in healthy people across ages. Germline CDR1 SGHTA, CDR2 FQGNSA. CDR3 length: 19 residues. The trim removed 5 bases at V and 2 bases at J, leaving 14 bases unmatched. Isolating PBMCs gave at least 6 million of these cells per sample. This clonotype was detected ten times or more. The use of a sample-barcoded 5' primer and a J-beta primer mix characterized a second PCR of about 6 to 11 cycles. Via MiXCR, TCRdb re-called the 5' RACE reads, giving one row per CDR3 protein. In the table there are around 1,900,000 distinct CDR3 sequences, approximately 39% of which are singletons.

This TCR was recovered from a human donor in good health. The sequencing sample was made of blood. The chain has TRBV7-2 and TRBJ2-6, with TRBD1 matching 8 bases. CDR3 protein: CASSPRAGGAVTGANVLTF. The CDR3 coding sequence is TGTGCCAGCAGCCCCCGGGCAGGGGGCGCGGTAACTGGGGCCAACGTCCTGACTTTC.